Shown below are 25 T cell receptor beta chains from a single sample sequenced in a study of blood T cell repertoires in COVID-19. Profiled with immunoSEQ multiplex PCR; TCRdb holds only in-frame clones, not every one. This repertoire shows fewer than 250,000 clones, 80% to 90% found once; its top ten account for roughly 14%. The source material was PBMCs or T cells enriched from blood (not recorded which). These TCRs come from a woman in her fifties or sixties with acute COVID-19.

The chain has TRBV18 and TRBJ1-2; D perhaps matches TRBD1 (6 bases). This CDR3 is 16 amino acids long. V was clipped by 3 bases and J by 1 base, with 15 bases between them. Germline-derived CDR1 and CDR2 are KGHSH and LQKENI. The chain's CDR3 is CASSPSRTVLNYGYTF. CDR3 sequence (DNA): TGTGCCAGCTCACCCTCGAGGACAGTTCTTAACTATGGCTACACCTTC.

This chain links TRBV6-5 with TRBJ2-1; D not resolved. The CDR3 covers 15 residues. Germline V gene sequence: CDR1 MNHEY, CDR2 SVGAGI. The V end lost 2 bases, the J end lost 1 base, and 9 bases lay between the germline ends. DNA for the CDR3: TGTGCCAGCAGTTACACTCAGGTTTCCTACAATGAGCAGTTCTTC. It yields the protein CASSYTQVSYNEQFF.

In this sample, this clone turned up a few times. Other DNA sequences in the sample encode the same CDR3. The CDR3 region is CASSPGTSNQPQHF. The CDR3 coding sequence is TGTGCCAGCAGCCCCGGGACAAGCAATCAGCCCCAGCATTTT. The J gene is TRBJ1-5, the V gene TRBV7-2; D perhaps matches TRBD1 (6 bases). V was trimmed by 5 bases and J by 1 base, leaving 9 bases between them. CDR1 and CDR2 from the germline V gene are SGHTA and FQGNSA. The CDR3 is made up of 14 amino acids.

The chain has TRBV2 and TRBJ2-5, with TRBD1 matching over 8 bases. Germline V gene sequence: CDR1 SNHLY, CDR2 FYNNEI. The CDR3 covers 15 residues. Trimming at V came to 2 bases and at J to 5 bases, leaving 7 bases not matched to a gene. Written as DNA, the CDR3 is TGTGCCAGCAGTGAATCCGGACAGGGTGCGGAGACCCAGTACTTC. The encoded protein is CASSESGQGAETQYF.

This chain joins TRBV28 and TRBJ1-3; D is unresolved. The CDR3 covers 14 residues. Germline V lookup: CDR1 MDHEN, CDR2 SYDVKM. V shed 5 bases and J shed 0 bases, with 8 bases lying between them. CDR3 DNA: TGTGCCAGCAGTAGACACTTCTCTGGAAACACCATATATTTT. Its protein is CASSRHFSGNTIYF.

J is TRBJ1-5 and V is TRBV28; D is uncertain. This CDR3 is 14 amino acids long. V was clipped by 6 bases and J by 3 bases, with 12 bases between them. Germline CDR1 MDHEN, CDR2 SYDVKM. The CDR3 nucleotides read TGTGCCAGCAGCCCAGAGCGGGTCAATCAGCCCCAGCATTTT. Its protein is CASSPERVNQPQHF.

V is TRBV7-9 and J is TRBJ2-1; D may be TRBD2 (5 bases). Germline CDR1 reads SEHNR; CDR2 reads FQNEAQ (reference sequence). The CDR3 contains 14 residues. The V end lost 1 base, the J end lost 4 bases, and 8 bases lay between the germline ends. The CDR3 loop reads CASSLVPGYNEQFF. The CDR3 DNA sequence: TGTGCCAGCAGCTTAGTCCCGGGGTACAATGAGCAGTTCTTC. Together with reference TRBV7-9 and TRBJ2-1, the CDR3 gives the full variable domain: DTGVSQNPRHKITKRGQNVTFRCDPISEHNRLYWYRQTLGQGPEFLTYFQNEAQLEKSRLLSDRFSAERPKGSFSTLEIQRTEQGDSAMYLCASSLVPGYNEQFFGPGTRLTVL.

This sequence joins TRBV28 and TRBJ1-2; 10 nucleotides align to TRBD1. V dropped 6 bases and J dropped 7; count of bases not matched to a gene: 2. CDR1 and CDR2 from the germline V gene are MDHEN and SYDVKM. CDR3 size: 12 residues. This CDR3 is CASRRTGGGYTF. The CDR3 region has the DNA TGTGCCAGCAGGAGGACAGGGGGTGGCTACACCTTC.

This rearrangement joins TRBV6-2 or TRBV6-3 to TRBJ2-1, with TRBD2 matching over 10 bases. V was clipped by 2 bases and J by 9 bases; unmatched bases: 13. This CDR3 region has 17 residues. Germline V lookup: CDR1 MNHEY, CDR2 SVGEGT. CDR3 DNA sequence: TGTGCCAGCAGTTACCCCCAACTAGCGGGAAAGACCATTGAGCAGTTCTTC. Translating it yields CASSYPQLAGKTIEQFF.

As for this clone: The same CDR3 can be traced to other DNA sequences in this sample. The V gene is TRBV4-3, the J gene TRBJ2-1; TRBD2 aligns across 12 bases. Unmatched junction bases numbered 5, after V lost 1 base and J lost 4 bases. The CDR3 has 17 residues. Germline V gene lookup returns CDR1 LGHNA and CDR2 YSLEER. The CDR3 DNA sequence: TGCGCCAGCAGCCAAGGCACCCTAGCGGGAGGGTACAATGAGCAGTTCTTC. Translated, it gives CASSQGTLAGGYNEQFF.

The chain uses TRBV30 and TRBJ1-2; 8 nucleotides line up with TRBD1. This CDR3 is 16 amino acids long. V shed 2 bases, J shed 3 bases, and the junction held 11 bases outside the gene matches. Per the germline V gene, CDR1 is GTSNPN and CDR2 is SVGIG (reference sequence). CDR3 coding DNA: TGTGCCTGGAGTAAGCCTTCTCAGGGGGCCGACTATGGCTACACCTTC. It codes for CAWSKPSQGADYGYTF.

This sequence joins TRBV28 and TRBJ2-7, with D possibly being TRBD1 (6 bases). Germline CDR1 and CDR2: MDHEN and SYDVKM. V was pared by 6 bases and J by 0 bases, with 12 bases between. The CDR3 extends over 14 amino acids. The CDR3 is CASRHRTVSYEQYF. The DNA for the CDR3 is TGTGCCAGCAGGCATAGGACAGTCTCCTACGAGCAGTACTTC.

The V gene is TRBV10-3, the J gene TRBJ2-1, with a possible D match to TRBD2 (5 bases). The V end lost 8 bases, the J end lost 8 bases, and 22 bases lay between the germline ends. CDR3 length: 15 amino acids. CDR1 and CDR2 from the germline V gene are ENHRY and SYGVKD. The CDR3 bases are TGTGCCATCGGTTCCACCGGAGGACCTACGGATGAGCAGTTCTTC. Its translation: CAIGSTGGPTDEQFF.

The CDR3, as DNA: TGTGCCAGCAGTTCTGGACAGGGAATGTACGAGCAGTACTTC. This codes for CASSSGQGMYEQYF. This chain joins TRBV27 and TRBJ2-7; the match to TRBD1 covers 8 bases. This CDR3 contains 14 residues. CDR1 is MNHEY and CDR2 is SMNVEV in the germline V gene (reference sequence). The J segment lost 4 bases and the V segment lost 4 bases, leaving 6 bases of the junction unmatched.

The chain carries TRBV24-1 and TRBJ2-3, with 9 bases identical to TRBD2. The CDR3 totals 16 residues. V lost 1 base, J lost 0 bases, and 1 base stayed unmatched. Germline assignment: CDR1 KGHDR and CDR2 SFDVKD. This CDR3 is CATSDFTSGSTDTQYF. DNA for the CDR3: TGTGCCACCAGTGATTTTACTAGCGGGAGCACAGATACGCAGTATTTT.

V is TRBV5-1 and J is TRBJ1-4, with TRBD1 as a possible D gene (5 bases). This CDR3 is built from 15 residues. V lost 4 bases and J lost 0, with 10 bases in between. Germline values: CDR1 SGHRS, CDR2 YFSETQ. In DNA, the CDR3 is TGCGCCAGCAGCCAACAGGCCGCAACTAATGAAAAACTGTTTTTT. Protein product: CASSQQAATNEKLFF.

The chain couples TRBV28 to TRBJ1-1; unclear D gene. V lost 0 bases and J lost 0, with 14 bases in between. The CDR3 consists of 17 residues. Germline lookup yields CDR1 MDHEN and CDR2 SYDVKM. The CDR3 nucleotides are TGTGCCAGCAGTTTATGGGCCACCCTAGGTGTGAACACTGAAGCTTTCTTT. Translation: CASSLWATLGVNTEAFF.

This clone appeared once. This chain connects TRBV7-3 to TRBJ1-2, with a weak D call TRBD1 (6 bases). Trimming shortened V by 1 base and J by 2 bases, and 11 bases separated the two germline ends. Per the germline V gene, CDR1 is SGHTA and CDR2 is FQGTGA. There are 15 residues in the CDR3. CDR3 region: CASSLRPGENYGYTF. Here the CDR3 DNA reads TGTGCCAGCAGCTTAAGACCAGGGGAAAACTATGGCTACACCTTC. Using reference TRBV7-3 and TRBJ1-2 for the parts outside the CDR3, the full variable domain is GAGVSQTPSNKVTEKGKYVELRCDPISGHTALYWYRQSLGQGPEFLIYFQGTGAADDSGLPNDRFFAVRPEGSVSTLKIQRTERGDSAVYLCASSLRPGENYGYTFGSGTRLTVV.

The rearrangement joins TRBV19 to TRBJ2-2; TRBD2 matches at 13 bases. The V gene's germline CDR1 is LNHDA and CDR2 SQIVND (reference sequence). J lost 4 bases, V lost 8 bases, and 7 bases had no gene match. The CDR3 consists of 16 residues. The CDR3 protein is CASVTSGRDGTGELFF. The CDR3 region has the DNA TGTGCCAGTGTTACTAGCGGGAGGGACGGCACCGGGGAGCTGTTTTTT.

V gene TRBV18 combines with J gene TRBJ2-3; 9 nucleotides match TRBD2. Looked up from germline, CDR1 is KGHSH and CDR2 is LQKENI. The V gene end was trimmed by 3 bases and the J gene end by 5 bases; junction bases not matched to a gene: 3. The CDR3 loop spans 14 amino acids. DNA of the CDR3: TGTGCCAGCTCACCGGGACTAGCCGGAGATACGCAGTATTTT. Amino acids: CASSPGLAGDTQYF.

About this clone: In the same sample, other DNA sequences code for this CDR3. The V and J genes are TRBV28 and TRBJ1-5; the D is unclear. The CDR3 has 13 amino acids. V lost 5 bases to trimming and J lost 4 bases, with 9 bases between them. Germline CDR1 and CDR2: MDHEN and SYDVKM. The CDR3 here is CASSPYRNQPQHF. The CDR3 nucleotides are TGTGCCAGCAGTCCGTACAGAAATCAGCCCCAGCATTTT. Full variable domain (rest looked up from reference TRBV28 and TRBJ1-5): DVKVTQSSRYLVKRTGEKVFLECVQDMDHENMFWYRQDPGLGLRLIYFSYDVKMKEKGDIPEGYSVSREKKERFSLILESASTNQTSMYLCASSPYRNQPQHFGDGTRLSIL.

As to this clone: The missing conserved phenylalanine or tryptophan at the end of this CDR3 makes a read error likely. Because the CDR3's place on the DNA is in doubt, the DNA is left out and the CDR3 is given as listed by TCRdb. V is TRBV13 and J is TRBJ1-1; TRBD1, the D gene given by the table, was not confirmed from the DNA. The CDR3 spans 11 residues, counting both ends. CDR1 is PRHDT, CDR2 FYEKMQ, per germline (reference sequence). CDR3 loop: CASSFLRDSQI.

The sample holds a few counts of this clone. The chain employs TRBV7-3 and TRBJ2-1; 7 bases fit TRBD2. The germline gives CDR1 SGHTA, CDR2 FQGTGA. The CDR3 is 16 residues long. The ends lost 5 bases at V and 7 bases at J; junction bases unmatched: 14. The CDR3 DNA reads as TGTGCCAGCAGCCCCCGCGGACTAGGTGAGCGGAATGAGCAGTTCTTC. This encodes CASSPRGLGERNEQFF.

The chain carries TRBV6-5 and TRBJ1-4; 12 bases line up with TRBD1. The V gene end was trimmed by 8 bases and the J gene end by 7 bases; junction bases not matched to a gene: 2. CDR1 and CDR2 from the germline V gene are MNHEY and SVGAGI. The CDR3 totals 13 residues. CDR3 nucleotides: TGTGCCAGCGGGGACAGGGGGCGTGAAAAACTGTTTTTT. It is translated as CASGDRGREKLFF.

This clone was found a few times. The chain employs TRBV6-5 and TRBJ1-3; D possibly corresponds to TRBD1 (6 bases). V was clipped by 6 bases and J by 1 base, with 13 bases between them. The CDR3 is made up of 15 amino acids. Looked up from germline, CDR1 is MNHEY and CDR2 is SVGAGI. For the CDR3, the DNA is TGTGCCAGCAGCCGAAACAGGGCGTCTGGAAACACCATATATTTT. Its protein product is CASSRNRASGNTIYF.